Listed below are T cell receptor beta chains from one sample, sequenced in a study of spatial heterogeneity in lung cancer. TCRdb re-analysed the 5' RACE reads in MiXCR, keeping a single row per CDR3 protein. Among more than 20,000 distinct CDR3 sequences, roughly 4.6% were seen once, and the ten largest hold about 37%. Here the sequenced sample was PBMCs, taken at surgery. Source of these receptors: a male donor with early-stage non-small cell lung cancer. CDR3s include the opening cysteine and the closing phenylalanine or tryptophan. The D gene is left open where the match is weak. Rows give clone size only sometimes, using once, few, many, or a class for an expanded clone.

size | J | V | D | DNA | CDR3
many | TRBJ2-2 | TRBV4-2 | TRBD2 | TGTGCCAGCAGCCAAGATCGAAGACTAGCGGGGCGCGCGAACACCGGGGAGCTGTTTTTT | CASSQDRRLAGRANTGELFF
many | TRBJ2-1 | TRBV20-1 | TRBD1 | TGCAGTGCTAAACGGACAGGGATCAATGAGCAGTTCTTC | CSAKRTGINEQFF
many | TRBJ2-1 | TRBV3-1 | NA | TGTGCCAGCAGCACAACCGCAAATGAGCAGTTCTTC | CASSTTANEQFF
many | TRBJ2-7 | TRBV6-4 | NA | TGTGCCAGCGCAGAAGGACCGCTGGGGTACGAGCAGTACTTC | CASAEGPLGYEQYF
many | TRBJ2-2 | TRBV7-2 | TRBD2 | TGTGCCAGCAGCTGGACTAGCGGGGTGAACACCGGGGAGCTGTTTTTT | CASSWTSGVNTGELFF
many | TRBJ1-1 | TRBV7-3 | TRBD1 | TGTGCCAGCATCCCGGACAGGGAGGTGGTGAACACTGAAGCTTTCTTT | CASIPDREVVNTEAFF
NA | TRBJ2-7 | TRBV5-1 | TRBD1 | TGCGCCAGCAGCCTCCGGGACAGCAACTACGAGCAGTACTTC | CASSLRDSNYEQYF
many | TRBJ1-2 | TRBV5-4 | NA | TGTGCCAGCAGCTTGGAAACAGCTAGGGGCTACACCTTC | CASSLETARGYTF
NA | TRBJ1-1 | TRBV6-5 | NA | TGTGCCAGCAGTCCCGGATCGGGTCCTGAAGCTTTCTTT | CASSPGSGPEAFF
many | TRBJ2-1 | TRBV2 | NA | TGTGCCAGCGGGGCAGGGGGGCTCCTCTTC | CASGAGGLLF
many | TRBJ2-3 | TRBV7-2 | TRBD2 | TGTGCCAGCAGCTCCTACGGGACTAGCGGGAGGAGAGGCACAGATACGCAGTATTTT | CASSSYGTSGRRGTDTQYF
many | TRBJ1-1 | TRBV7-6 | NA | TGTGCCAGCAGCTCCTACCGGGGACAGAACACTGAAGCTTTCTTT | CASSSYRGQNTEAFF
many | TRBJ2-2 | TRBV18 | NA | TGTGCCAGCTCACCGCCTGAGGCGCGGGCCGGGGAGCTGTTTTTT | CASSPPEARAGELFF
many | TRBJ1-1 | TRBV7-9 | TRBD1 | TGTGCCAGCAGCCGGACGGGACAGGGGATCACTGAAGCTTTCTTT | CASSRTGQGITEAFF
many | TRBJ2-2 | TRBV7-9 | TRBD1 | TGTGCCACCTCACAGGGGACGAACACCGGGGAGCTGTTTTTT | CATSQGTNTGELFF
many | TRBJ2-1 | TRBV24-1 | NA | TGTGCCACCAGTGATTATAAGGGTAGCTACAATGAGCAGTTCTTC | CATSDYKGSYNEQFF
many | TRBJ2-7 | TRBV29-1 | TRBD2 | TGCAGCGTGGGAGGGTTAGCGGGAGTCGGGGAGCAGTACTTC | CSVGGLAGVGEQYF
many | TRBJ2-3 | TRBV7-9 | TRBD2 | TGTGCCAGCAGCGGAGGACTAGCGGGAGTAGATACGCAGTATTTT | CASSGGLAGVDTQYF
many | TRBJ1-2 | TRBV28 | NA | TGTGCCAGCACCGCGCAAACAGCAAACTATGGCTACACCTTC | CASTAQTANYGYTF
many | TRBJ2-5 | TRBV7-3 | NA | TGTGCCAGCAGCAAGACAGTCCAAGAGACCCAGTACTTC | CASSKTVQETQYF
NA | TRBJ2-7 | TRBV7-9 | TRBD1 | TGTGCCAGCAGCTGGGGACAGGGGCTGGCCTACGAGCAGTACTTC | CASSWGQGLAYEQYF
NA | TRBJ2-1 | TRBV20-1 | TRBD2 | TGCAGTGCTAGCGGGGGGGGCTACAATGAGCAGTTCTTC | CSASGGGYNEQFF